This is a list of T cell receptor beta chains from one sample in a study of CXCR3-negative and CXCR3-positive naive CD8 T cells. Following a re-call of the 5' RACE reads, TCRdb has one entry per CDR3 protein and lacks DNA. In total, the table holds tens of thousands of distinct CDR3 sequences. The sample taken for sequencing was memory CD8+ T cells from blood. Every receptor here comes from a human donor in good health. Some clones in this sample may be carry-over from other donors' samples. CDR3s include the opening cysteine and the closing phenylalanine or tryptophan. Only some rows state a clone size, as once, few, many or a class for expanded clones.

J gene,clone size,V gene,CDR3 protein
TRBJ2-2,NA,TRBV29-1,CSVEDTNTGELFF
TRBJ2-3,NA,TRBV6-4,CASSEGRSGTDTQYF
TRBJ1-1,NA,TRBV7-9,CASSLALGGAEAFF
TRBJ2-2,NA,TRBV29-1,CSLAGDTGELFF
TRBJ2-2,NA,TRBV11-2,CASSLEVGTGELFF
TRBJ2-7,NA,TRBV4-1,CASSQDSGVDEQYF
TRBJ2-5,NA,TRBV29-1,CSARAGGRETQYF
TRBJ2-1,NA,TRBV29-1,CSVLPGTSGRYNEQFF
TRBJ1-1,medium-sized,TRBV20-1,CSARLMEGTEAFF
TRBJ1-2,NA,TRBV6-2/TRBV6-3,CASSYSPGREGYTF
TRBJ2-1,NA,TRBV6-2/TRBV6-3,CASSLSGQPFNEQFF
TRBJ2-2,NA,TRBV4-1,CASSPPGQNTGELFF
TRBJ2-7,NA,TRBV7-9,CASSIDSPYEQYF
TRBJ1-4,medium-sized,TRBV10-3,CAISEPDRGGEKLFF
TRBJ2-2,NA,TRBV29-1,CSVTLDPGELFF
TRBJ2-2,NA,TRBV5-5,CASSLPGRPGELFF
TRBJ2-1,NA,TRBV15,CATSRGREAPNEQFF
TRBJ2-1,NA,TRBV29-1,CSVDEGAEQFF
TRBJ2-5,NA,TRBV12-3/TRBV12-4,CASRTGLEETQYF
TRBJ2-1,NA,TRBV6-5,CASSAGLAGSNEQFF
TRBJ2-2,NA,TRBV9,CASRGYTGELFF
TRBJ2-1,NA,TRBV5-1,CASSLEVRTSRSSYNEQFF
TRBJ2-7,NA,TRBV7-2,CASSDTSLSGGSTYEQYF
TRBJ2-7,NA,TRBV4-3,CASSQVTGFEQYF
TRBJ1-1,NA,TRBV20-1,CSARDPVAESTEAFF
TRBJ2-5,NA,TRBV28,CASSLYGLAGGLQETQYF
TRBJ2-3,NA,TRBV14,CASSQRTSGASSTDTQYF
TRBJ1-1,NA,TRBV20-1,CSARRTDTEAFF
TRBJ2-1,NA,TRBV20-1,CSALAGLSYNEQFF
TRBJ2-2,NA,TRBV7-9,CASSARDRVTGELFF
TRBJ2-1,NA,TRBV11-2,CASSPPLSSYNEQFF
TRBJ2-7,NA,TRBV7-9,CASSYTSAGYEQYF
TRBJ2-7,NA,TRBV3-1,CASRSTGTSWYEQYF
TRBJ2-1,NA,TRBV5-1,CASSFTGGGNEQFF
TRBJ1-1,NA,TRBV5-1,CASSWSVGGTEAFF
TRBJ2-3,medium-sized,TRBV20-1,CSAIPSAGGRSDTQYF
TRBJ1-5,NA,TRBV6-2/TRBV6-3,CASSYSTAGSQPQHF
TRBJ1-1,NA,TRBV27,CASSLAGGNTEAFF
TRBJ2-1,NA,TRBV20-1,CSASPGGPYNEQFF
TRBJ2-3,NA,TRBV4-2,CASTQETSGSPDTQYF
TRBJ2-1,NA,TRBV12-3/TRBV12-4,CASKGTSGSYEQFF
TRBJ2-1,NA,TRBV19,CASSPLAGGPGEQFF
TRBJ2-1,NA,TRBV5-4,CASMGTGYNEQFF
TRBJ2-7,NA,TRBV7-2,CASSLEAGSYEQYF
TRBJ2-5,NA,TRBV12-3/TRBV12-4,CASNPTGWETQYF
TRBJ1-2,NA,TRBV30,CASEGRRTLYGYTF
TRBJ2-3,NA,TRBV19,CASSIIPGQGEDTQYF
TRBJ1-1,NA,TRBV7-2,CASSWGLRGTEAFF
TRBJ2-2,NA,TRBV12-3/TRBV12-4,CAIIQGLNTGELFF
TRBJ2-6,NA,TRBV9,CASSVEPTGTITSGANVLTF
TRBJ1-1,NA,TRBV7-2,CASSLYWGNTEAFF
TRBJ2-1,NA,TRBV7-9,CASSLGGFSEQFF
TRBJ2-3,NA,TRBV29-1,CSDRGAGRPTDTQYF
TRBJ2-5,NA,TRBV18,CASSLAKNQETQYF
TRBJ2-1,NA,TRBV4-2,CASSQDSYNEQFF
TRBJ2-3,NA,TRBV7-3,CASSLFSPGLAGAADTQYF
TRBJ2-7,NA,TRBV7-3,CASSLIGSAGSEQYF
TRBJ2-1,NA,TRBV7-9,CASGDSSPSSYNEQFF
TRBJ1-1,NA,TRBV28,CANILRADNTEAFF
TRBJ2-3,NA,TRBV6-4,CASSESSGVPTDTQYF